This T cell receptor beta chain was observed in a study of blood T cell repertoires in COVID-19. Overall study context: The United States, Italy and Spain supplied acute and convalescent COVID-19 samples.

The count of this clone is one. The germline V gene has CDR1 SGHRS and CDR2 YFSETQ. The CDR3 consists of 15 residues. Between the trimmed V and J ends, which lost 5 bases and 7 bases, there was a span of 21 bases. Residents of 24 US areas, aged about 18 to 100 years, made up the participants. Under the authors' procedure: Nucleated cell number was recorded as an estimate derived from reference gene primer amplification. Sequenced by immunoSEQ multiplex PCR; TCRdb stores in-frame clones only, minus some. V, J and clone size reflect that table, while D and trimming were determined from the DNA. The sample contains under 200,000 clones, 86% of which appear only once.

The clonotype was recovered from a man between 40 and 49 years old with acute COVID-19. This chain connects TRBV5-1 to TRBJ1-2; the D gene is possibly TRBD1 (5 bases). The sample taken for sequencing was PBMCs or T cells enriched from blood (not recorded which). The CDR3 DNA is TGCGCCAGCAGTACCGTCGCGGGACCTTCTGCTGGCTACACCTTC. It is translated as CASSTVAGPSAGYTF.